Presented here are 16 T cell receptor beta chains from one specimen sequenced in a study of CD4 T cells in relation to SARS-CoV-2 and coronaviruses. The unexposed donors gave CD4+ T cells in about 2011-2018, prior to COVID-19. Isolation of CD4+ T cells took place after roughly nine days in culture. Profiled with immunoSEQ multiplex PCR; TCRdb holds only in-frame clones, not every one. The table shows about 28,000 clones, with more than 75% occurring only once. Their antigen targets remain unknown. Material for sequencing was CD4+ T cells from PBMCs, cultured in vitro. The source of these receptors is a human donor in good health.

The chain combines TRBV19 with TRBJ1-5, with D hard to call. V was clipped by 6 bases and J by 7 bases, with 10 bases between them. This CDR3 has 12 amino acids. The V gene's germline CDR1 is LNHDA and CDR2 SQIVND (reference sequence). CDR3 bases: TGTGCCAGTAGAGGCGGGAGCCAGCCCCAGCATTTT. This sequence encodes CASRGGSQPQHF.

The CDR3 here is CASSQNRGDQPQHF. CDR3 coding DNA: TGTGCCAGCAGCCAAAATCGGGGTGATCAGCCCCAGCATTTT. The rearrangement uses TRBV7-2 and TRBJ1-5, with unresolved D. CDR3 length: 14 residues. Germline V gene sequence: CDR1 SGHTA, CDR2 FQGNSA. The V end lost 5 bases, the J end lost 5 bases, and 13 bases lay between the germline ends.

This clone is deemed hyperexpanded. The same CDR3 can be traced to other DNA sequences in this sample. This rearrangement joins TRBV29-1 to TRBJ2-3; 7 bases align to TRBD1. This CDR3 contains 13 residues. The V segment lost 6 bases and the J segment 1 base; nucleotides outside the gene matches: 4. From germline, CDR1 is SQVTM and CDR2 ANQGSEA. This CDR3 reads CSVRQGGTDTQYF. The CDR3 DNA sequence: TGCAGCGTGAGACAGGGAGGCACAGATACGCAGTATTTT.

The J gene is TRBJ2-1, the V gene TRBV6-4; D gene unclear. Germline CDR1 MRHNA, CDR2 SNTAGT. The CDR3 covers 14 residues. The V and J ends lost 3 bases and 4 bases respectively, with 10 bases between them. The CDR3 loop is CASSEAMLYNEQFF. The CDR3, as DNA: TGTGCCAGCAGTGAGGCCATGCTATACAATGAGCAGTTCTTC.

The CDR3 sequence is CATSGTDGPRPNTEAFF. As DNA, the CDR3 is TGTGCCACCAGTGGGACCGACGGGCCTAGGCCGAACACTGAAGCTTTCTTT. The J gene is TRBJ1-1, the V gene TRBV24-1; D call uncertain. CDR1 is KGHDR, CDR2 SFDVKD, per germline. CDR3 length equals 17 residues. V was shortened by 5 bases and J by 1 base, with 19 bases between the two germline ends.

The rearrangement links TRBV10-3 to TRBJ2-7; D may be TRBD2 (7 bases). Deletions cut 8 bases from V and 3 bases from J, with 11 bases between. The CDR3 consists of 12 residues. Germline CDR1 is ENHRY and CDR2 is SYGVKD. The CDR3 coding sequence is TGTGCCATCGGGGAGGGGGGCTACGAGCAGTACTTC. This sequence encodes CAIGEGGYEQYF.

The chain carries TRBV2 and TRBJ2-3, with 7 bases matching TRBD1. Trimming removed 6 bases from V and 2 bases from J; junction bases left unmatched: 5. Germline V gene sequence: CDR1 SNHLY, CDR2 FYNNEI. This CDR3 contains 14 residues. CDR3 amino acids: CASRPGTVTDTQYF. The CDR3 DNA follows: TGTGCCAGCAGGCCCGGGACAGTCACAGATACGCAGTATTTT.

This clone occurred a few times. The V call is TRBV5-4, the J call TRBJ2-1, with 7 positions matching TRBD2. Germline lookup yields CDR1 SGHNT and CDR2 YYREEE (reference sequence). The V and J ends lost 2 bases and 5 bases, in that order; junction bases with no gene match: 4. The CDR3 runs 14 residues. The CDR3 DNA follows: TGTGCCAGCAGCTTAAAGCGGGGTAACAATGAGCAGTTCTTC. Translation gives CASSLKRGNNEQFF.

The gene calls are TRBV30 and TRBJ1-3; possibly TRBD1 for D (5 bases). The V end was cut by 3 bases, the J end by 5 bases, with 17 bases between. The CDR3 length is 15 residues. Germline lookup yields CDR1 GTSNPN and CDR2 SVGIG (reference sequence). CDR3 amino acids: CAWSRRGATRNTIYF. The CDR3 coding sequence is TGTGCCTGGAGCCGGAGGGGTGCTACAAGAAACACCATATATTTT.

This sequence joins TRBV19 and TRBJ1-3, with a tentative D call TRBD1 (6 bases). CDR1 is LNHDA and CDR2 is SQIVND in the germline V gene (reference sequence). V dropped 3 bases and J dropped 0 bases, with 12 bases sitting between them. This CDR3 comprises 16 residues. The CDR3 loop is CASSMDSLSSGNTIYF. In DNA, the CDR3 is TGTGCCAGTAGTATGGACAGTTTGAGCTCTGGAAACACCATATATTTT.

The chain uses TRBV5-1 and TRBJ1-4; unclear D gene. V was pared by 0 bases and J by 3 bases, with 9 bases between. Germline-derived CDR1 and CDR2 are SGHRS and YFSETQ. The CDR3 runs 15 residues. CDR3 nucleotide sequence: TGCGCCAGCAGCTTGGTAGGATATGCTAATGAAAAACTGTTTTTT. Its translation is CASSLVGYANEKLFF.

The gene calls are TRBV7-9 and TRBJ1-1; D unclear. The CDR3 sequence is 15 residues long. Trimming removed 0 bases at V and 1 base at J, with 9 bases between. Germline CDR1 is SEHNR and CDR2 is FQNEAQ (reference sequence). CDR3 nucleotide sequence: TGTGCCAGCAGCTTAGCGCAGGTTGAGAACACTGAAGCTTTCTTT. Amino acids: CASSLAQVENTEAFF.

This clone appeared once. V gene TRBV2 combines with J gene TRBJ2-7, with TRBD1 identical over 7 bases. The germline V gene encodes CDR1 SNHLY and CDR2 FYNNEI. The CDR3 sequence is 15 residues long. Trimming at V came to 3 bases and at J to 4 bases, leaving 9 bases not matched to a gene. The CDR3 is CASSDLADRSYEQYF. DNA for the CDR3: TGTGCCAGCAGTGATCTTGCGGACAGGTCATACGAGCAGTACTTC.

The chain links TRBV7-9 to TRBJ2-1; 9 bases fit TRBD2. The J segment lost 7 bases and the V segment lost 0 bases, leaving 4 bases of the junction unmatched. Germline V gene lookup returns CDR1 SEHNR and CDR2 FQNEAQ (reference sequence). There are 15 residues in the CDR3. This CDR3 is CASSLARRGGNEQFF. CDR3 sequence (DNA): TGTGCCAGCAGCTTAGCGCGGCGGGGGGGTAATGAGCAGTTCTTC.

The rearrangement links TRBV5-6 to TRBJ2-5; D gene uncertain. Germline V gene sequence: CDR1 SGHDT, CDR2 YYEEEE. The CDR3 has 13 amino acids. Trimming shortened V by 1 base and J by 1 base, and 5 bases separated the two germline ends. CDR3: CASSLLPQETQYF. DNA of the CDR3: TGTGCCAGCAGCTTGCTTCCCCAAGAGACCCAGTACTTC.

This rearrangement joins TRBV20-1 to TRBJ2-1; D is uncertain. Deletions cut 7 bases from V and 5 bases from J, with 9 bases between. Germline loops: CDR1 DFQATT, CDR2 SNEGSKA (reference sequence). The CDR3 extends over 11 amino acids. The CDR3 DNA reads TGCAGTGTGAAGAGAAACAATGAGCAGTTCTTC. As protein: CSVKRNNEQFF.